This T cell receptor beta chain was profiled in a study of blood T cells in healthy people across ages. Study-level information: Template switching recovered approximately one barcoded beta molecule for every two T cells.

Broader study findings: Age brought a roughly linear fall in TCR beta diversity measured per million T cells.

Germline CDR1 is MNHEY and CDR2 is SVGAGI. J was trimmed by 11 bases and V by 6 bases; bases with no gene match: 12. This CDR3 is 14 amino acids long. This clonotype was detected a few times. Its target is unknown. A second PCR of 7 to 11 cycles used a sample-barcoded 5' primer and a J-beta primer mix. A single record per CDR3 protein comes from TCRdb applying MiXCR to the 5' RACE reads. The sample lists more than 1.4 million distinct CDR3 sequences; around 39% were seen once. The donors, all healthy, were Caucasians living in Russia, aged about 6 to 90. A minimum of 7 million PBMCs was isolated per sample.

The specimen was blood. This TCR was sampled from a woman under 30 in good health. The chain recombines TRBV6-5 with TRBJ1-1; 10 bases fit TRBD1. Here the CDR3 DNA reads TGTGCCAGCAGCCCCGGACAGGGGGTCGCCGAGGCTTTCTTT. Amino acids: CASSPGQGVAEAFF.